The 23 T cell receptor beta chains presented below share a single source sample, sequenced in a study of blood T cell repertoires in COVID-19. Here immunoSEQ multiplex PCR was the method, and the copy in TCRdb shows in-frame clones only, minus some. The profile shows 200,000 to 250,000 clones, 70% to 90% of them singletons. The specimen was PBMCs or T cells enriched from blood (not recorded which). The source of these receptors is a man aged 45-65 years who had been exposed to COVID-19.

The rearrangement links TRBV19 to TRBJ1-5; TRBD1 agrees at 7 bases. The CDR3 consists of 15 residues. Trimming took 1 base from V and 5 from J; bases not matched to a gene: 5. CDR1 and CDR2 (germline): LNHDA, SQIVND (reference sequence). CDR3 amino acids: CASSIVTRGDQPQHF. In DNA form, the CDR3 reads TGTGCCAGTAGTATAGTGACCAGGGGGGATCAGCCCCAGCATTTT.

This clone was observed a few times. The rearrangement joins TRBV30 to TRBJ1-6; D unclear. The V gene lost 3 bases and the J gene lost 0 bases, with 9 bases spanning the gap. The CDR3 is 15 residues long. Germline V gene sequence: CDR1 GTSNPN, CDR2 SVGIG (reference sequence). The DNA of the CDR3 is TGTGCCTGGAGAAGGCGGAGCTCCTATAATTCACCCCTCCACTTT. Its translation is CAWRRRSSYNSPLHF.

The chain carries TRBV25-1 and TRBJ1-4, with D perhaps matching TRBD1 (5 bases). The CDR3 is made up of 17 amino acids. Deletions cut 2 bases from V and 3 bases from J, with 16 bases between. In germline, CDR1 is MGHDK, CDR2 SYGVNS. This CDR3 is CASSERRMAGPNEKLFF. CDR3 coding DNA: TGTGCCAGCAGTGAAAGGCGGATGGCGGGGCCTAATGAAAAACTGTTTTTT.

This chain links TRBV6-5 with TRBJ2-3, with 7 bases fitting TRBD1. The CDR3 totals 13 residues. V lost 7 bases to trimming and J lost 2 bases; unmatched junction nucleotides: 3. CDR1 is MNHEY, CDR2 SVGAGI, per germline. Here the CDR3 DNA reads TGTGCCAGCACCGGGACAGCCACAGATACGCAGTATTTT. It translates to CASTGTATDTQYF.

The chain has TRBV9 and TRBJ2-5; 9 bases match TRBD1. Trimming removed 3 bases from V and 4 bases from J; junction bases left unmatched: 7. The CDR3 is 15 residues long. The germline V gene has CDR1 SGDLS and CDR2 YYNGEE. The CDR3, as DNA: TGTGCCAGCAGCGCCCGGGACAGGGAGGTAGAGACCCAGTACTTC. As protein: CASSARDREVETQYF.

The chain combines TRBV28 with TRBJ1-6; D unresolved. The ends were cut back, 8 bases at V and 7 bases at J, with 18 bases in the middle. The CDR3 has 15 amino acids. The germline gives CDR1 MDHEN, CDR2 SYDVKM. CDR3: CASDPVLGRNSPLHF. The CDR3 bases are TGTGCCAGCGATCCTGTACTGGGGAGGAATTCACCCCTCCACTTT. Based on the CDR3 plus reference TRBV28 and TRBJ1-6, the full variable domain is DVKVTQSSRYLVKRTGEKVFLECVQDMDHENMFWYRQDPGLGLRLIYFSYDVKMKEKGDIPEGYSVSREKKERFSLILESASTNQTSMYLCASDPVLGRNSPLHFGNGTRLTVT.

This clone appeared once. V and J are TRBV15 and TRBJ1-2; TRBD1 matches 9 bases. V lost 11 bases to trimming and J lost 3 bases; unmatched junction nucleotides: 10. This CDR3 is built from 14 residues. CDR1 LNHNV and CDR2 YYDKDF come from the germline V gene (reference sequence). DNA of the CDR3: TGTGCCTCAGTTGATACAGGGGGCGACTATGGCTACACCTTC. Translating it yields CASVDTGGDYGYTF.

CDR3: CASMEGALTEAFF. The CDR3, as DNA: TGTGCCAGCATGGAGGGGGCGCTTACTGAAGCTTTCTTT. This rearrangement joins TRBV2 to TRBJ1-1, with 7 bases that match TRBD1. The CDR3 loop spans 13 amino acids. The trim removed 7 bases at V and 5 bases at J, leaving 7 bases unmatched. Germline assignment: CDR1 SNHLY and CDR2 FYNNEI.

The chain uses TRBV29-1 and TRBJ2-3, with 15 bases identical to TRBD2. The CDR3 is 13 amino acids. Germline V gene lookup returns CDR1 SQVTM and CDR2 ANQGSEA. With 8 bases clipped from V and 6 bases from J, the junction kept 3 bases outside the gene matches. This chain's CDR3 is CSSGTSGRDTQYF. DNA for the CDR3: TGCAGCTCCGGGACTAGCGGGAGGGATACGCAGTATTTT.

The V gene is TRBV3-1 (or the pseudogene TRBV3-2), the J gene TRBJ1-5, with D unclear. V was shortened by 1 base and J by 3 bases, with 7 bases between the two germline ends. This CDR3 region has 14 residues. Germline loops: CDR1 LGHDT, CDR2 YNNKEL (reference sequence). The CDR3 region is CASSQATVNQPQHF. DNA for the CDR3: TGTGCCAGCAGCCAAGCTACAGTCAATCAGCCCCAGCATTTT.

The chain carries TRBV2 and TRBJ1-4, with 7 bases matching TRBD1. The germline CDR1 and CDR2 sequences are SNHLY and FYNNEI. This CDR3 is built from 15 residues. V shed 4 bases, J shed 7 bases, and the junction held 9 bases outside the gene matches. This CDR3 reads CASSAQGGDSEKLFF. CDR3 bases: TGTGCCAGCAGTGCTCAGGGGGGCGACAGTGAAAAACTGTTTTTT.

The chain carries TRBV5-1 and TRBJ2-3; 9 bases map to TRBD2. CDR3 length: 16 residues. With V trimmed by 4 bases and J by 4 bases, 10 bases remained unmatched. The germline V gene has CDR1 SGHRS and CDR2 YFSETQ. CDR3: CASSPRAGGPADTQYF. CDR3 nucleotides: TGCGCCAGCAGCCCGAGGGCGGGAGGGCCTGCAGATACGCAGTATTTT.

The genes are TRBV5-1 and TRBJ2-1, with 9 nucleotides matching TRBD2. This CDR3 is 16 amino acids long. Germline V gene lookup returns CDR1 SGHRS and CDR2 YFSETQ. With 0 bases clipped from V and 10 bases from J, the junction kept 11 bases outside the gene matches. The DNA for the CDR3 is TGCGCCAGCAGCTTGGCCGGTGGCGGGGGGGCCGAAGAGCAGTTCTTC. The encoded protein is CASSLAGGGGAEEQFF.

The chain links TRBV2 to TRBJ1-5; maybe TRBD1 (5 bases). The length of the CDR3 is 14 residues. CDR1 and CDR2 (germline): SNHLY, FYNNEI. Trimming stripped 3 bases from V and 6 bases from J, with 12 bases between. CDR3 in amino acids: CASSEPQGGQPQHF. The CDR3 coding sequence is TGTGCCAGCAGTGAGCCCCAGGGAGGTCAGCCCCAGCATTTT.

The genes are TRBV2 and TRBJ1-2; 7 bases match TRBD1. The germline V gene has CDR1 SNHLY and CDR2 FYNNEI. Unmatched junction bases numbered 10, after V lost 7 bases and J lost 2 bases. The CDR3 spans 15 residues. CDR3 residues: CASKNTSGQNYGYTF. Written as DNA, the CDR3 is TGTGCCAGCAAAAATACTTCGGGACAGAACTATGGCTACACCTTC.

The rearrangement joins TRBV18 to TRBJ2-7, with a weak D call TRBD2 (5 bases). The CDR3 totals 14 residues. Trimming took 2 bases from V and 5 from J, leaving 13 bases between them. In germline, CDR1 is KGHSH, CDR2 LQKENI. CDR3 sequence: CASSPTTLGNEQYF. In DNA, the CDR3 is TGTGCCAGCTCACCAACGACACTAGGGAACGAGCAGTACTTC.

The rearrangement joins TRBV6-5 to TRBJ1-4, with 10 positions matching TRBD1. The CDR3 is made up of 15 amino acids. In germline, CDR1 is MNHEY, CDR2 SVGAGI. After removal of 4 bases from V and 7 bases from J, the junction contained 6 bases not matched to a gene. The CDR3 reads CASSSTGGVSEKLFF. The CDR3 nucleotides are TGTGCCAGCAGTTCGACAGGGGGCGTTAGTGAAAAACTGTTTTTT.

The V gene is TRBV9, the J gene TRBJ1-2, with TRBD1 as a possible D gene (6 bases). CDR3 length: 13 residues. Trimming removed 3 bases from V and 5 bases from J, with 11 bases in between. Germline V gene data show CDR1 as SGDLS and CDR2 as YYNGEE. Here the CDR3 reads CASSEGEGYGYTF. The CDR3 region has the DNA TGTGCCAGCAGCGAGGGGGAGGGGTATGGCTACACCTTC.

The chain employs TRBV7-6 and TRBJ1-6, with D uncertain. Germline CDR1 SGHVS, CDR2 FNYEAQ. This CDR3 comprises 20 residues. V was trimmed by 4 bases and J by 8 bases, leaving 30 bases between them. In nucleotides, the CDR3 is TGTGCCAGCAGCTCTGTACCCTCAACTAAGGCCCGCCTAGGCCATTCACCCCTCCACTTT. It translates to CASSSVPSTKARLGHSPLHF.

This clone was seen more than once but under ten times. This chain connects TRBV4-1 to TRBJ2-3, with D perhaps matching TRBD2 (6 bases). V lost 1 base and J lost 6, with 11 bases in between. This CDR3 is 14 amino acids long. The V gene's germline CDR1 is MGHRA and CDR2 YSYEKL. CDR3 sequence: CASSQGLRGDTQYF. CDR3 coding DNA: TGCGCCAGCAGCCAAGGTCTCCGGGGGGATACGCAGTATTTT.

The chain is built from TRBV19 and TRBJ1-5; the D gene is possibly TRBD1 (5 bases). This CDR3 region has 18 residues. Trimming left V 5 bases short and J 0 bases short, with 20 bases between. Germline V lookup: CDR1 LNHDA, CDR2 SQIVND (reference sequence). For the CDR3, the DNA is TGTGCCAGTAGTTCCCCGGGACTTATGTTCAATAGCAATCAGCCCCAGCATTTT. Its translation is CASSSPGLMFNSNQPQHF.

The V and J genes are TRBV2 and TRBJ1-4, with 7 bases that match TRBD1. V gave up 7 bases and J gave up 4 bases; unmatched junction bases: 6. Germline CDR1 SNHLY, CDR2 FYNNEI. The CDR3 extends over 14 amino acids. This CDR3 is CASNPGQFNEKLFF. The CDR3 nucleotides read TGTGCCAGCAACCCGGGACAGTTTAATGAAAAACTGTTTTTT.

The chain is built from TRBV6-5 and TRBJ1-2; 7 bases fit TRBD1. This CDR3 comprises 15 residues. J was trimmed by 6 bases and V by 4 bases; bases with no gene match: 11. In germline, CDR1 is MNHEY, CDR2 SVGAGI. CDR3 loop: CASSLITTGVNGYTF. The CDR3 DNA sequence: TGTGCCAGCAGTTTAATTACAACAGGGGTAAATGGCTACACCTTC.